This TCR beta chain came from a study of CD8 T cells in ankylosing spondylitis. Study conclusions and caveats: Characteristic, it appeared, of ankylosing spondylitis blood was a TCR beta motif of eight or nine highly homologous variants. Some motif variants were previously reported in reactive arthritis synovial fluid and blood. CD8+ cells made up the disease-linked clones, which were relatively rare in peripheral blood.

TCRdb re-derived calls from the 5' RACE reads in MiXCR, one entry per CDR3 protein. The data hold approximately 540,000 distinct CDR3 sequences, with roughly an eighth observed a single time. The CDR3 has 14 amino acids. The J segment lost 2 bases and the V segment lost 5 bases, leaving 3 bases of the junction unmatched. Germline CDR1 is SNHLY and CDR2 is FYNNEI. This clonotype was observed a few times. The antigen is not known. This chain uses TRBV2 with TRBJ2-3, with 8 bases identical to TRBD2. The sequence was obtained from a male donor with ankylosing spondylitis. Sequenced: blood, either unsorted or a sorted T cell fraction (not recorded which). In nucleotides, the CDR3 is TGTGCCAGCAGTTGGGGACTAGACACAGATACGCAGTATTTT. It encodes CASSWGLDTDTQYF.